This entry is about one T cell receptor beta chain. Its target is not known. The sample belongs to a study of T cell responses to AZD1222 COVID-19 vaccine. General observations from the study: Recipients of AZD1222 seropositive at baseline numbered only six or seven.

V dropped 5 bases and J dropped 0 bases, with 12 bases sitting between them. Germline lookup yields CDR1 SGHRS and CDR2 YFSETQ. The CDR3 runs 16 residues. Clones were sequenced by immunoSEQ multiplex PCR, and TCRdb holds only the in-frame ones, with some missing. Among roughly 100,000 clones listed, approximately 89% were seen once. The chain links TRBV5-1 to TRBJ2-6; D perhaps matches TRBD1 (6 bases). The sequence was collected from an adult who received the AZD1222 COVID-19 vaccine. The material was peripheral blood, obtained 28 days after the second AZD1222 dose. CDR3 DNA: TGCGCCAGCAGACCGGGACAAATCTCTGGGGCCAACGTCCTGACTTTC. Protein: CASRPGQISGANVLTF. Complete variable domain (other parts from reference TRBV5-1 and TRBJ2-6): KAGVTQTPRYLIKTRGQQVTLSCSPISGHRSVSWYQQTPGQGLQFLFEYFSETQRNKGNFPGRFSGRQFSNSRSEMNVSTLELGDSALYLCASRPGQISGANVLTFGAGSRLTVL.